The T cell receptor beta chain described here comes from a study of T cells after yellow fever vaccination. Study outcomes and limitations: A faster peak, day 5 versus 15, was reached by the weaker secondary response. Clonotypes appearing in both CD4 and CD8 compartments existed, and their share was small. Once the booster was given, most primary-vaccination clones reappeared, at 95% to 98% for CD4 and roughly 85% for CD8.

Ten or more counts support this clonotype. What it binds is unknown. TCRdb reprocessed the 5' RACE reads via MiXCR and lists one record per CDR3 protein. This sample carries some 350,000 distinct CDR3 sequences, about 4% of them seen once, and the ten largest clones take just under 25%. CDR3 length: 12 amino acids. With 0 bases removed from V and 4 bases from J, the gap between germline ends came to 4 bases. CDR1 and CDR2 (germline): SEHNR, FQNEAQ (reference sequence). This chain connects TRBV7-9 to TRBJ2-7; D is unresolved. This receptor was obtained from a man younger than 35 who received the YFV17D yellow fever vaccine. This specimen consisted of PBMCs, obtained 5 days after the yellow fever booster vaccination. The CDR3 region is CASSLAAYEQYF. The CDR3 DNA reads as TGTGCCAGCAGCTTAGCTGCGTACGAGCAGTACTTC. The full variable domain, its missing parts supplied by reference TRBV7-9 and TRBJ2-7, is DTGVSQNPRHKITKRGQNVTFRCDPISEHNRLYWYRQTLGQGPEFLTYFQNEAQLEKSRLLSDRFSAERPKGSFSTLEIQRTEQGDSAMYLCASSLAAYEQYFGPGTRLTVT.